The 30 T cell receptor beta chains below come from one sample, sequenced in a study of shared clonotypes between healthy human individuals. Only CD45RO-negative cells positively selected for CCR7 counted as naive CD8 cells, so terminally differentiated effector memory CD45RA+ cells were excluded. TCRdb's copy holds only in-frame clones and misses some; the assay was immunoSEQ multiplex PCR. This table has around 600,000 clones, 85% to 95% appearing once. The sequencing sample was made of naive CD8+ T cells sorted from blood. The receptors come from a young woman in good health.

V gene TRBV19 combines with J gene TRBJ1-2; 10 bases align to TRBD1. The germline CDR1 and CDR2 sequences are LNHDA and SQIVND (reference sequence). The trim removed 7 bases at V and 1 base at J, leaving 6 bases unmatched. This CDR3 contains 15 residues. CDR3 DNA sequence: TGTGCCAGTACCCCGGGACAGGGGTTTAACTATGGCTACACCTTC. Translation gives CASTPGQGFNYGYTF.

The CDR3 reads CASNPNMVPGQGARDTEAFF. In DNA, the CDR3 is TGTGCCAGCAACCCAAACATGGTCCCGGGACAGGGGGCTCGAGACACTGAAGCTTTCTTT. The chain has TRBV7-8 and TRBJ1-1, with 12 bases lining up with TRBD1. The V and J ends lost 7 bases and 3 bases, in that order; junction bases with no gene match: 21. The germline gives CDR1 SGHVS, CDR2 FQNEAQ. The CDR3 spans 20 residues. Full variable domain (remainder filled in from reference TRBV7-8 and TRBJ1-1): GAGVSQSPRYKVAKRGQDVALRCDPISGHVSLFWYQQALGQGPEFLTYFQNEAQLDKSGLPSDRFFAERPEGSVSTLKIQRTQQEDSAVYLCASNPNMVPGQGARDTEAFFGQGTRLTVV.

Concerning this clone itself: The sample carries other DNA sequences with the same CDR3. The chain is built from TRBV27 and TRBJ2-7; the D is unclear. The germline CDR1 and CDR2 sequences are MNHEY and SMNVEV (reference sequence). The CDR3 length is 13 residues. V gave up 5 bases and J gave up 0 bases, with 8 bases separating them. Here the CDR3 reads CASSLSPSYEQYF. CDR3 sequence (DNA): TGTGCCAGCAGTCTCTCCCCCTCCTACGAGCAGTACTTC.

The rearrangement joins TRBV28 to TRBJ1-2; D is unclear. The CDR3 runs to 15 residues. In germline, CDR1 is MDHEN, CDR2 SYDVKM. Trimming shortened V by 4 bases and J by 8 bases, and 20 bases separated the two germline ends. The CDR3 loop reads CASSSPLERSVGYTF. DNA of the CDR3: TGTGCCAGCAGTTCCCCCCTCGAGAGGTCCGTAGGCTACACCTTC.

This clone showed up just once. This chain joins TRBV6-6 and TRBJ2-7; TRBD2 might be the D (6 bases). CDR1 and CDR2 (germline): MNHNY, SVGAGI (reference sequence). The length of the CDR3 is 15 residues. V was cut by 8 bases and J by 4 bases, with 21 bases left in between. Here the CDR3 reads CASVTRWGGGYEQYF. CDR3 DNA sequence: TGTGCCAGCGTCACGAGGTGGGGCGGAGGGTACGAGCAGTACTTC.

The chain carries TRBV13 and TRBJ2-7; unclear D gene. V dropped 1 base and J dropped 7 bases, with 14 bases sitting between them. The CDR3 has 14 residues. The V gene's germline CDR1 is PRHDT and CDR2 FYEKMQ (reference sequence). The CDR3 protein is CASSLDYSSREQYF. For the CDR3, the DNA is TGTGCCAGCAGCTTAGACTACTCATCACGGGAGCAGTACTTC.

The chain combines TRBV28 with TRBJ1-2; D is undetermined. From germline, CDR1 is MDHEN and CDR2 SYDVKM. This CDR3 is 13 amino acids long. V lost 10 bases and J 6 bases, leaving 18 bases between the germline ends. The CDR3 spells CATSDPRVHGYTF. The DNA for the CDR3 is TGTGCCACCAGCGACCCTAGAGTTCATGGCTACACCTTC.

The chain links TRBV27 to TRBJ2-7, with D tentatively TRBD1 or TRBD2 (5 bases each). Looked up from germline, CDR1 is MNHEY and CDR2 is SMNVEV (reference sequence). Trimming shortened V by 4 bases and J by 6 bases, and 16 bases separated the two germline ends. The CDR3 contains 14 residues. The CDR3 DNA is TGTGCCAGCAGTTCGGGACGGCTATCCACCGAGCAGTACTTC. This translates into CASSSGRLSTEQYF.

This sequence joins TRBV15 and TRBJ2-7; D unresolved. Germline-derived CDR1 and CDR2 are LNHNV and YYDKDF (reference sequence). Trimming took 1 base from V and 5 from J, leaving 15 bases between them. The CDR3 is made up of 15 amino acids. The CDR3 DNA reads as TGTGCCACCAGCAGAGGGACGTCCGCTGGGCACGAGCAGTACTTC. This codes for CATSRGTSAGHEQYF.

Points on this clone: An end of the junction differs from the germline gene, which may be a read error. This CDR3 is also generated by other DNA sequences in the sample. The CDR3 region has the DNA TGTGCCAGCAGTTTTCATAAAGGCCCTAACACTGAGGCTTTCTTT. Encoded protein: CASSFHKGPNTEAFF. The chain recombines TRBV27 with TRBJ1-1; D call uncertain. The CDR3 is 15 residues long. Germline V gene sequence: CDR1 MNHEY, CDR2 SMNVEV (reference sequence).

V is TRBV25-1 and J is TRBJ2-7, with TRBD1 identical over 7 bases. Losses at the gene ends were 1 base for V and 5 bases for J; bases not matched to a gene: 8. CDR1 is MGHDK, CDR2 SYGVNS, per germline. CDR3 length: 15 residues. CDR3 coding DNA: TGTGCCAGCAGTGAATTGGGACAGACCTTAGACGAGCAGTACTTC. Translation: CASSELGQTLDEQYF.

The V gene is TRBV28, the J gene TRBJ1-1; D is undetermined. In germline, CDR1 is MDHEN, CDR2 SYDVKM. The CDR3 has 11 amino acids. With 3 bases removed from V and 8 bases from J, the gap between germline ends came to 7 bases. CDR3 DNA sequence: TGTGCCAGCAGTTTCTGGGAGGAAGCTTTCTTT. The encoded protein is CASSFWEEAFF.

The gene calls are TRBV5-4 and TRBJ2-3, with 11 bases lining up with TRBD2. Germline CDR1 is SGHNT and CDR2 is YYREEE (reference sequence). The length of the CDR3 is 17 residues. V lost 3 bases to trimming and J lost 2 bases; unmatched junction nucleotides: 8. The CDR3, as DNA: TGTGCCAGCAGCTCCCGCCTACTAGCGGGAGCCACAGATACGCAGTATTTT. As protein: CASSSRLLAGATDTQYF.

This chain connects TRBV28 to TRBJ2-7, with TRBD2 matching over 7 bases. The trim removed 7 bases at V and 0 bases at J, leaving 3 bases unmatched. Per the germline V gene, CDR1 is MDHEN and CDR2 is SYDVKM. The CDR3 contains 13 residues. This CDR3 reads CASKRGSSYEQYF. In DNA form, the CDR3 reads TGTGCCAGCAAGCGGGGCAGCTCCTACGAGCAGTACTTC.

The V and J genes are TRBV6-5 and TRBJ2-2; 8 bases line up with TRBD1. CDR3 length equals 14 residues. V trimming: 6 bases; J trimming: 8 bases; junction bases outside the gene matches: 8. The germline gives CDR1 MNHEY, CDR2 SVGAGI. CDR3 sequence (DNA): TGTGCCAGCAGCCCCCAGGGGGCGGGAGGGGAGCTGTTTTTT. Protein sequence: CASSPQGAGGELFF.

Here the CDR3 reads CASSYSLYTSSYNEQFF. CDR3 nucleotides: TGTGCCAGCAGTTACTCCCTCTACACCAGCTCCTACAATGAGCAGTTCTTC. V gene TRBV27 combines with J gene TRBJ2-1; D call uncertain. V was clipped by 4 bases and J by 0 bases, with 16 bases between them. The CDR3 is 17 amino acids. Looked up from germline, CDR1 is MNHEY and CDR2 is SMNVEV (reference sequence).

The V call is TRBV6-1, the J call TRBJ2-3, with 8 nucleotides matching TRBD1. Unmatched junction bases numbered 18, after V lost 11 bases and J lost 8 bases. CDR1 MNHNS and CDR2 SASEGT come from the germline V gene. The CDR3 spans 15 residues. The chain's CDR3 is CAAWAGQGSSGTQYF. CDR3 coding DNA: TGTGCCGCATGGGCCGGACAGGGCAGCTCAGGTACGCAGTATTTT.

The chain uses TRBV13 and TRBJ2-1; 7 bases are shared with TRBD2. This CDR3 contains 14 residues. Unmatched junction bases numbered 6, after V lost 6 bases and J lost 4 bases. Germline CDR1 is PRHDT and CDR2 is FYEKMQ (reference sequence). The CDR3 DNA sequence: TGTGCCAGCAGGCTCCGCGGGGGATACAATGAGCAGTTCTTC. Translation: CASRLRGGYNEQFF.

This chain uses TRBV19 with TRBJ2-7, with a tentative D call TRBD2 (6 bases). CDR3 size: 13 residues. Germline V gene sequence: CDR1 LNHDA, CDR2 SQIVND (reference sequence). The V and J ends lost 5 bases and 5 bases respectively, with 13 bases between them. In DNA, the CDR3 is TGTGCCAGTAGTTACGGTGGGGGGAACGAGCAGTACTTC. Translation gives CASSYGGGNEQYF.

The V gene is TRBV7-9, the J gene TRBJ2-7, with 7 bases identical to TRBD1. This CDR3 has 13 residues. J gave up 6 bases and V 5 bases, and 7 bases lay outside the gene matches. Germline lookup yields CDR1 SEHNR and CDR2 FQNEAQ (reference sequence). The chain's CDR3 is CASSQDRSGEQYF. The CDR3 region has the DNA TGTGCCAGCAGCCAGGACAGGTCGGGCGAGCAGTACTTC.

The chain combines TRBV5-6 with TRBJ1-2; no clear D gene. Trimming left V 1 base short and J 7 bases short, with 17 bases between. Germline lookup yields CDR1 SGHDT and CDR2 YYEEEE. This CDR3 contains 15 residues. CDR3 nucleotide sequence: TGTGCCAGCAGCTTGATACAATCGGACGGAAGTGGCTACACCTTC. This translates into CASSLIQSDGSGYTF.

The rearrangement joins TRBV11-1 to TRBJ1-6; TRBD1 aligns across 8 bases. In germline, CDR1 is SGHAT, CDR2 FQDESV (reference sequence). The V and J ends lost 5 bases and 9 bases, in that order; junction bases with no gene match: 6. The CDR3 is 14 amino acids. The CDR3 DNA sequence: TGTGCCAGCAGCCTGACAGGGGATCCTTCACCCCTCCACTTT. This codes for CASSLTGDPSPLHF.

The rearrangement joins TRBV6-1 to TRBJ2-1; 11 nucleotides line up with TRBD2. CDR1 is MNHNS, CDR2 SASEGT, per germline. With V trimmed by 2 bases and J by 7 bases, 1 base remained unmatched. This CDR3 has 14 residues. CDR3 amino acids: CASSEWTSGNEQFF. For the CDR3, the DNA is TGTGCCAGCAGTGAATGGACTAGCGGGAATGAGCAGTTCTTC.

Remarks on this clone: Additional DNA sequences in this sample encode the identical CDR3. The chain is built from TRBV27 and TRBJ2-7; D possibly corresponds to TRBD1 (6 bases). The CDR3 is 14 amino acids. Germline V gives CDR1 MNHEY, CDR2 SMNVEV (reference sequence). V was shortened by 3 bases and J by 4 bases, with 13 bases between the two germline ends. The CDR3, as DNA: TGTGCCAGCAGTTTGGGCAGGGGTGGATACGAGCAGTACTTC. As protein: CASSLGRGGYEQYF.

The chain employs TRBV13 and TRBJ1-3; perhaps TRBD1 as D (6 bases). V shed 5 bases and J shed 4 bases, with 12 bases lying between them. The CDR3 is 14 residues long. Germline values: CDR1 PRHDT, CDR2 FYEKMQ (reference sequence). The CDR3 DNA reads TGTGCCAGCAGCAAAGGGACACTCGGAAACACCATATATTTT. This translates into CASSKGTLGNTIYF.

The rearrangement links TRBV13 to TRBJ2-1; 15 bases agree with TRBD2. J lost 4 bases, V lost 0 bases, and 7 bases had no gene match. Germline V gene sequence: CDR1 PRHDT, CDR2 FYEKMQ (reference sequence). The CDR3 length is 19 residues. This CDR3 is CASSLGPGLAGGPYNEQFF. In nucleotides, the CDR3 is TGTGCCAGCAGCTTAGGCCCGGGACTAGCGGGAGGACCATACAATGAGCAGTTCTTC.

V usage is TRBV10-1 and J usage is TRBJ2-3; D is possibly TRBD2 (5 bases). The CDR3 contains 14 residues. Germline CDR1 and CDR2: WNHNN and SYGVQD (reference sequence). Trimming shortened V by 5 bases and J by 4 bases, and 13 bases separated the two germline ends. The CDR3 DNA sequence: TGCGCCAGCAGTTCCACGGGGTCAGCAGATACGCAGTATTTT. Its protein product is CASSSTGSADTQYF.

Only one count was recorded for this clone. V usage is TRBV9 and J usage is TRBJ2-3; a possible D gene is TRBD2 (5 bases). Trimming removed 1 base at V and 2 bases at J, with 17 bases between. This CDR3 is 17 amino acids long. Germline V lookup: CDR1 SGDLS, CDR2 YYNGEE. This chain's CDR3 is CASSVTEVGAVTDTQYF. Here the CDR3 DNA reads TGTGCCAGCAGCGTAACGGAGGTGGGCGCGGTCACAGATACGCAGTATTTT. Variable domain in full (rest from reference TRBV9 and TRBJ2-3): DSGVTQTPKHLITATGQRVTLRCSPRSGDLSVYWYQQSLDQGLQFLIQYYNGEERAKGNILERFSAQQFPDLHSELNLSSLELGDSALYFCASSVTEVGAVTDTQYFGPGTRLTVL.

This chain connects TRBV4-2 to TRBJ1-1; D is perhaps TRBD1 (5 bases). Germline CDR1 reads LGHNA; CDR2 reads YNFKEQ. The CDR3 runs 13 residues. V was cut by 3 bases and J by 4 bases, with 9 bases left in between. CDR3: CASSHGGGTEAFF. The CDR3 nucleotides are TGTGCCAGCAGCCACGGTGGGGGCACTGAAGCTTTCTTT.

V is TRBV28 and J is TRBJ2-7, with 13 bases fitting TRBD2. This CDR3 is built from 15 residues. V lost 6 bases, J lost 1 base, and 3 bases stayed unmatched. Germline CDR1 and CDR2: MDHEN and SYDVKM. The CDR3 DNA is TGTGCCAGCAGCTTGACTAGCGGGGGGTCCTACGAGCAGTACTTC. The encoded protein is CASSLTSGGSYEQYF.